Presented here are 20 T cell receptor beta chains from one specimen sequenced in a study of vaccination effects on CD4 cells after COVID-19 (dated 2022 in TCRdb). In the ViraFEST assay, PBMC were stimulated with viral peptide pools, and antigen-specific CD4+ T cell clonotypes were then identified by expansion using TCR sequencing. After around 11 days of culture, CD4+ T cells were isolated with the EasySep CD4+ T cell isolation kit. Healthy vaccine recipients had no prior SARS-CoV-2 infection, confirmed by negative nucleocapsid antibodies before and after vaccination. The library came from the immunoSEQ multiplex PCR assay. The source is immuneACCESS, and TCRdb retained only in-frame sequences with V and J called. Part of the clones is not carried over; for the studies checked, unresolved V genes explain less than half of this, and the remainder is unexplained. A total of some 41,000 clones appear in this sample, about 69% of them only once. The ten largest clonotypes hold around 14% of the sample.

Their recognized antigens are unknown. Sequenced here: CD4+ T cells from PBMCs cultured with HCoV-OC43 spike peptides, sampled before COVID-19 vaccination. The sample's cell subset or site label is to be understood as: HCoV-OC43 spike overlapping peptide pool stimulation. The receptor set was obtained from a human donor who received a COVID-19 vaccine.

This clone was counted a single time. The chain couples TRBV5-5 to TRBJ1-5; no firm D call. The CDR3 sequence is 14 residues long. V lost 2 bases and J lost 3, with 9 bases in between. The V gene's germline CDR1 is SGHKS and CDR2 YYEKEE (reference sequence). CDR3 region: CASSFVGTNQPQHF. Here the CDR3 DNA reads TGTGCCAGCAGCTTCGTCGGCACCAATCAGCCCCAGCATTTT.

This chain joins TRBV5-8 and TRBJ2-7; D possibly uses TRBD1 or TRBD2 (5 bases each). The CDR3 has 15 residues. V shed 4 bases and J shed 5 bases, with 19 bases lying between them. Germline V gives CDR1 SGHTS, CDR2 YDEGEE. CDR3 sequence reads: CASSPGTGTRDEQYF. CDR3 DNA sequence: TGTGCCAGCAGCCCCGGGACGGGGACCCGCGACGAGCAGTACTTC.

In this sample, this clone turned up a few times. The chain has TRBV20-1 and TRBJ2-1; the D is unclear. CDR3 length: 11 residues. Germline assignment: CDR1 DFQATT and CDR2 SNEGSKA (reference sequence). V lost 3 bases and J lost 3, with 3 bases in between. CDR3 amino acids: CSARDYNEQFF. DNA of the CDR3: TGCAGTGCTAGGGACTACAATGAGCAGTTCTTC.

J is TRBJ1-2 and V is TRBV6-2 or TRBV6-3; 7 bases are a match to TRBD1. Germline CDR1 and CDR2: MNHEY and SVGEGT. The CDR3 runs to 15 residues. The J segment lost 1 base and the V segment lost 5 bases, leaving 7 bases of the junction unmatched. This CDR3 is CASSRGLTLNYGYTF. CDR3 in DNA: TGTGCCAGCAGTAGGGGGCTAACCCTTAACTATGGCTACACCTTC.

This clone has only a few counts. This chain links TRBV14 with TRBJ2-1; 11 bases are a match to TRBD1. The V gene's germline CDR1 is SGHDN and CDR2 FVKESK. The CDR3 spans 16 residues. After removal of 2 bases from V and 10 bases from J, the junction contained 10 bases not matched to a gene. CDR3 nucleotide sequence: TGTGCCAGCAGCCAAATCCCGGGACAGGGGGATAACGAGCAGTTCTTC. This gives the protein CASSQIPGQGDNEQFF.

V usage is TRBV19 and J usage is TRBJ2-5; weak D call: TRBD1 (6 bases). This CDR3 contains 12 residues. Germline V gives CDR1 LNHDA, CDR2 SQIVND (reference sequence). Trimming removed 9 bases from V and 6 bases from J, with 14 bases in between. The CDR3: CASGQQGKTQYF. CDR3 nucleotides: TGTGCCAGCGGACAACAGGGCAAGACCCAGTACTTC.

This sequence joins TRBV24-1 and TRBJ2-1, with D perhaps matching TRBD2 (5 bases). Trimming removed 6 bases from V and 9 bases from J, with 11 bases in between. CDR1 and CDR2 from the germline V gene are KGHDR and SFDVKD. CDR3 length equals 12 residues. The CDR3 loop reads CATSSTGIEQFF. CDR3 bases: TGTGCCACCAGTTCCACGGGAATTGAGCAGTTCTTC.

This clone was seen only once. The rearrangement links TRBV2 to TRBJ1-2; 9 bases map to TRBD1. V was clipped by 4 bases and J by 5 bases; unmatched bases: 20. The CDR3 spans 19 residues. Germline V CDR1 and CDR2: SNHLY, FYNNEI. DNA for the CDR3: TGTGCCAGCAGTGGGCGATCCGGGACAGGGCCGATATTAACTTATGGCTACACCTTC. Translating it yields CASSGRSGTGPILTYGYTF.

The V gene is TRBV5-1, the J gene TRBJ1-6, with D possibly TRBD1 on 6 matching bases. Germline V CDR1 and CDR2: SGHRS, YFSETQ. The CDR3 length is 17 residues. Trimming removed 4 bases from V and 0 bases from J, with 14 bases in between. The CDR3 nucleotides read TGCGCCAGCAGCAAAGACAGGTCTAGCTCCTATAATTCACCCCTCCACTTT. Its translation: CASSKDRSSSYNSPLHF. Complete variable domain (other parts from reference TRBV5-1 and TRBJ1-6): KAGVTQTPRYLIKTRGQQVTLSCSPISGHRSVSWYQQTPGQGLQFLFEYFSETQRNKGNFPGRFSGRQFSNSRSEMNVSTLELGDSALYLCASSKDRSSSYNSPLHFGNGTRLTVT.

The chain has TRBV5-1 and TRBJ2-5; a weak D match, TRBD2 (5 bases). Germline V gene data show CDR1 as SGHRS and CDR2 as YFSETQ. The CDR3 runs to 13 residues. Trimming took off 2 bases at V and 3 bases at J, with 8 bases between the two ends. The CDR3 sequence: CASSFEGEETQYF. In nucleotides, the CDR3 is TGCGCCAGCAGCTTCGAGGGAGAAGAGACCCAGTACTTC.

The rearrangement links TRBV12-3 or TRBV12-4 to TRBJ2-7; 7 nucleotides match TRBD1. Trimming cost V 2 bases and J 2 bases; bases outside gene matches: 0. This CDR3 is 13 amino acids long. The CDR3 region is CASSLQGAYEQYF. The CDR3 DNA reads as TGTGCCAGCAGTTTACAGGGGGCCTACGAGCAGTACTTC.

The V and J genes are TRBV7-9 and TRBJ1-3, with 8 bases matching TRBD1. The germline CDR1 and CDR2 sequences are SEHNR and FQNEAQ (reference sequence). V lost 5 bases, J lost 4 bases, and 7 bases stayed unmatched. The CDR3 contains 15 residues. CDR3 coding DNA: TGTGCCAGCAGCGCGGGACAGGAGGAAGGAAACACCATATATTTT. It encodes CASSAGQEEGNTIYF.

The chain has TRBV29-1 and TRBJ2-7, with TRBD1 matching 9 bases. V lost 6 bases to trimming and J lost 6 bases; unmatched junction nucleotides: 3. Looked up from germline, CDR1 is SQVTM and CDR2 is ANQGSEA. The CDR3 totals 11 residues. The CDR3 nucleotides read TGCAGCGTAGGGACAGGGCGCGAGCAGTACTTC. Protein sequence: CSVGTGREQYF.

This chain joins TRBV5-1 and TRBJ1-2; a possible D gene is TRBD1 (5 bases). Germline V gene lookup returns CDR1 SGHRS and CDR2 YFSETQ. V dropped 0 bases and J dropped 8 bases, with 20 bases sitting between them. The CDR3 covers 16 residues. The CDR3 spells CASSLGSGTGLNGYTF. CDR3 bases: TGCGCCAGCAGCTTGGGGTCCGGGACGGGCCTTAACGGCTACACCTTC. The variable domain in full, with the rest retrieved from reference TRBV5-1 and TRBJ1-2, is KAGVTQTPRYLIKTRGQQVTLSCSPISGHRSVSWYQQTPGQGLQFLFEYFSETQRNKGNFPGRFSGRQFSNSRSEMNVSTLELGDSALYLCASSLGSGTGLNGYTFGSGTRLTVV.

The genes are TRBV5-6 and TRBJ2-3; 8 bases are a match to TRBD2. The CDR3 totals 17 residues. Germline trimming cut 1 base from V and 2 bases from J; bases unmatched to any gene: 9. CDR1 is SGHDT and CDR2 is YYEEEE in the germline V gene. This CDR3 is CASSLPHSGAVTDTQYF. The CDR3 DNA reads TGTGCCAGCAGCTTGCCCCATAGCGGGGCAGTCACAGATACGCAGTATTTT.

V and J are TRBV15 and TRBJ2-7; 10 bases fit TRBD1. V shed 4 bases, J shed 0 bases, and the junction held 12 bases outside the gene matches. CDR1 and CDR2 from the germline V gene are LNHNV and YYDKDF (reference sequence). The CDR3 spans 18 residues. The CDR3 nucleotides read TGTGCCACCAGCACCGGGACAGGGGATTACTTCCACTCCTACGAGCAGTACTTC. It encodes CATSTGTGDYFHSYEQYF.

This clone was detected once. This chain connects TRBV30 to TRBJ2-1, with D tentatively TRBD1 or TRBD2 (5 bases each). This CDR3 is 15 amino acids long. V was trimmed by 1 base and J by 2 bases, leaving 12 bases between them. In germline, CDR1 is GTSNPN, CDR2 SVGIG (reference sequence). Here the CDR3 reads CAWSAGTDPYNEQFF. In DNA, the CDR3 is TGTGCCTGGAGTGCAGGGACGGACCCCTACAATGAGCAGTTCTTC.

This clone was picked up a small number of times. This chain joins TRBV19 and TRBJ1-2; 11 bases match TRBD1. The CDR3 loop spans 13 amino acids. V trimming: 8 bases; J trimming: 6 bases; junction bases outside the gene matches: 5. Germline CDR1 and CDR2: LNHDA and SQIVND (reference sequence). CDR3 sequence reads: CASGRTGGNGYTF. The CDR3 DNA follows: TGTGCCAGTGGCCGGACAGGGGGCAATGGCTACACCTTC.

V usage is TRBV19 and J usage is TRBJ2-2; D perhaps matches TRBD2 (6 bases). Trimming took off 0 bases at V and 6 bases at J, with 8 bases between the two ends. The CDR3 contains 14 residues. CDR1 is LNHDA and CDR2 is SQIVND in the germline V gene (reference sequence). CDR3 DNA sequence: TGTGCCAGTAGTATAGAGGGGGGAGCCGGGGAGCTGTTTTTT. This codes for CASSIEGGAGELFF.

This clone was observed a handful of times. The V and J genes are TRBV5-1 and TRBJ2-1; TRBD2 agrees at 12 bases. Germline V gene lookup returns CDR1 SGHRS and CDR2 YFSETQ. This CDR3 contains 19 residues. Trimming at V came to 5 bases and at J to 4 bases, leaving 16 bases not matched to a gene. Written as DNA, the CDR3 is TGCGCCAGCAGTTCCATCGTATCTAGCGGGAGGGGGGTTTACAATGAGCAGTTCTTC. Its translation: CASSSIVSSGRGVYNEQFF.